The source of this TCR beta chain is a study of a mutant IDH1 vaccine in newly diagnosed glioma. Assay used: immunoSEQ multiplex PCR; TCRdb lists only in-frame clones, some missing. The sample yields 15,000 to 20,000 clones, more than 65% seen once. Sample time point: baseline, week 1 (first vaccination visit). Specified treatment: pre-vaccination baseline after standard-of-care therapy. The CDR3 consists of 16 residues. V was shortened by 6 bases and J by 4 bases, with 21 bases between the two germline ends. CDR1 is MDHEN, CDR2 SYDVKM, per germline. This clone showed up just once. This receptor was obtained from a man aged 35-49 years with glioma. The material was PBMCs, obtained from a glioma patient treated with radiotherapy, temozolomide or both. The J gene is TRBJ1-1, the V gene TRBV28; the D is unclear. Written as DNA, the CDR3 is TGTGCCAGCAGGCCCCCCCGGACCGGGTGGGGCACTGAAGCTTTCTTT. Translation gives CASRPPRTGWGTEAFF.